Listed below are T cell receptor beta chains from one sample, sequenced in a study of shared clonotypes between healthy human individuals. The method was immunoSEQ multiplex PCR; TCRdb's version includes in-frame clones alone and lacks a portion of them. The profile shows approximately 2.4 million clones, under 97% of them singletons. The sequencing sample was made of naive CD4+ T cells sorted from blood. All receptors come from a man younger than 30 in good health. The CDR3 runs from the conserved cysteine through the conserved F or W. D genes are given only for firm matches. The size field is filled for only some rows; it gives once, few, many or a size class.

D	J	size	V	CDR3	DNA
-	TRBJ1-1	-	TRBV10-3	CAISETGTEAFF	TGTGCCATCAGTGAGACCGGGACTGAAGCTTTCTTT
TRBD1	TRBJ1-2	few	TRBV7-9	CASSRDSYGYTF	TGTGCCAGCAGCAGGGACAGCTATGGCTACACCTTC
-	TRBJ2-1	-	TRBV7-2	CASRTEVAYNEQFF	TGTGCCAGCAGGACAGAGGTAGCCTACAATGAGCAGTTCTTC
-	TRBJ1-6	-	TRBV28	CASSFQGNPYGTLHF	TGTGCCAGCAGTTTCCAGGGTAACCCCTATGGGACCCTCCACTTT
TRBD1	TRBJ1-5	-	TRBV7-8	CASSLEDRGGMAQHF	TGTGCCAGCAGCTTAGAGGACAGGGGTGGGATGGCCCAGCATTTT
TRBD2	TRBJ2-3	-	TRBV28	CASSLVGRGGFRTDTQYF	TGTGCCAGCAGTTTGGTCGGGCGGGGGGGCTTTCGCACAGATACGCAGTATTTT
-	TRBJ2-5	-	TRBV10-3	CAISESTLGYPKETQYF	TGTGCCATCAGTGAGTCGACTCTAGGGTACCCCAAAGAGACCCAGTACTTC
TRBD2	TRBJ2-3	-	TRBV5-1	CASSLDLAGADTQYF	TGCGCCAGCAGCTTGGATCTAGCGGGGGCAGATACGCAGTATTTT
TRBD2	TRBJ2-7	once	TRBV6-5	CASSYGGDFYEQYF	TGTGCCAGCAGTTACGGGGGGGACTTCTACGAGCAGTACTTC
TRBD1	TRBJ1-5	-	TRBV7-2	CASSADRVGQPQHF	TGTGCCAGCAGCGCGGACAGGGTGGGGCAGCCCCAGCATTTT
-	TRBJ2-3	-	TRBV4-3	CASSHLGVSGSDTQYF	TGCGCCAGCAGCCACCTAGGGGTTAGCGGTTCAGATACGCAGTATTTT
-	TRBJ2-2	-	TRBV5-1	CASSLVAGDNTGELFF	TGCGCCAGCAGCTTGGTGGCAGGGGATAACACCGGGGAGCTGTTTTTT
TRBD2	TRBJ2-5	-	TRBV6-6	CASRSGTKEETQYF	TGTGCCAGCAGGTCCGGGACTAAAGAAGAGACCCAGTACTTC
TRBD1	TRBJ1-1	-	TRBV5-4	CASSFQGALNTEAFF	TGTGCCAGCAGCTTCCAGGGGGCCTTGAACACTGAAGCTTTCTTT
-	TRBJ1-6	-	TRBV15	CATSRDRGGDFFNSPLHF	TGTGCCACCAGCAGAGATAGGGGAGGGGATTTTTTCAATTCACCCCTCCACTTT
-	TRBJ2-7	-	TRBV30	CAWSRGGSSYEQYF	TGTGCCTGGAGCAGGGGCGGGAGCTCCTACGAGCAGTACTTC
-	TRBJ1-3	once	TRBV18	CASSLSEGVSGNTIYF	TGTGCCAGCTCACTATCCGAGGGAGTCTCTGGAAACACCATATATTTT
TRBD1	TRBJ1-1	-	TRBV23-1	CASSQSRGGRTEAFF	TGCGCCAGCAGTCAATCTAGAGGGGGCAGGACTGAAGCTTTCTTT
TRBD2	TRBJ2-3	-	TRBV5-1	CASSSIPGLAADTQYF	TGCGCCAGCAGCTCGATACCCGGACTAGCGGCAGATACGCAGTATTTT
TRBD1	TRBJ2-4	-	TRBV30	CAWTRRRDRGNIQYF	TGTGCCTGGACCCGCCGCCGGGACAGGGGAAACATTCAGTACTTC
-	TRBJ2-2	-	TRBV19	CASSILAGTNTGELFF	TGTGCCAGTAGTATTCTGGCGGGAACTAACACCGGGGAGCTGTTTTTT
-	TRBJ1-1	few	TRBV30	CAWSPGKGEAFF	TGTGCCTGGAGTCCAGGGAAAGGTGAAGCTTTCTTT
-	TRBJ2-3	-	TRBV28	CASMGLRDSVRVGTQYF	TGTGCCAGCATGGGTCTCCGGGACTCCGTTCGAGTTGGCACGCAGTATTTT
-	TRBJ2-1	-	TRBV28	CASSPPRGHEQFF	TGTGCCAGCAGTCCCCCCCGCGGCCATGAGCAGTTCTTC
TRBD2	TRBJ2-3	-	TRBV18	CASSPTSGLADTQYF	TGTGCCAGCTCACCGACTAGCGGTCTTGCAGATACGCAGTATTTT
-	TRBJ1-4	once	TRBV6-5	CASSPGGVGEKLFF	TGTGCCAGCAGTCCAGGAGGGGTTGGCGAAAAACTGTTTTTT
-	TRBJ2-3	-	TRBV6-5	CASRNLGSIDTQYF	TGTGCCAGCAGAAACTTGGGATCTATAGATACGCAGTATTTT
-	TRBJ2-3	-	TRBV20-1	CSARRTDTQYF	TGCAGTGCTAGACGGACAGATACGCAGTATTTT
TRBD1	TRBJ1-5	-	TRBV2	CASSGQGRNQPQHF	TGTGCCAGCAGTGGACAGGGCCGCAATCAGCCCCAGCATTTT